The 22 T cell receptor beta chains in this list originate from one sample, sequenced in a study of OX40 agonist ivuxolimab in advanced cancers. Measured with immunoSEQ multiplex PCR; TCRdb has only the in-frame clones, and not every one. The sample lists 53,000 or so clones, less than 85% seen once, with about an eighth in the top ten. This specimen was CD4+ or CD8+ T cells sorted from blood, taken in a trial of the OX40 agonist ivuxolimab. Receptors were obtained from an adult with an advanced solid tumor such as melanoma, head and neck, liver or kidney cancer.

The chain combines TRBV11-1 with TRBJ2-7; 7 bases map to TRBD2. V shed 4 bases, J shed 3 bases, and the junction held 9 bases outside the gene matches. The germline V gene encodes CDR1 SGHAT and CDR2 FQDESV (reference sequence). CDR3 length equals 15 residues. The CDR3 DNA follows: TGTGCCAGCAGCTCGAATCGGGACTACTTCTACGAGCAGTACTTC. Translating gives CASSSNRDYFYEQYF.

The chain combines TRBV7-2 with TRBJ2-7; the match to TRBD1 covers 9 bases. Germline V gives CDR1 SGHTA, CDR2 FQGNSA. This CDR3 is 13 amino acids long. V shed 6 bases and J 4 bases; nucleotides not matched to a gene: 4. CDR3 sequence (DNA): TGTGCCAGCAGTGACAGGGGGTTTTACGAGCAGTACTTC. It is translated as CASSDRGFYEQYF.

The J gene is TRBJ2-6, the V gene TRBV4-2, with D hard to call. This CDR3 is 18 amino acids long. V was trimmed by 4 bases and J by 5 bases, leaving 21 bases between them. Germline V lookup: CDR1 LGHNA, CDR2 YNFKEQ. This CDR3 is CASSPGSRLQSRANVLTF. For the CDR3, the DNA is TGTGCCAGCAGCCCAGGCTCAAGGTTACAAAGTCGGGCCAACGTCCTGACTTTC.

The chain has TRBV7-9 and TRBJ1-1; 7 bases are a match to TRBD1. Germline V gene sequence: CDR1 SEHNR, CDR2 FQNEAQ (reference sequence). The V segment lost 5 bases and the J segment 4 bases; nucleotides outside the gene matches: 7. CDR3 length equals 14 residues. The CDR3 region has the DNA TGTGCCAGCAGCCCGACAGGGTCGGGCACTGAAGCTTTCTTT. Translated: CASSPTGSGTEAFF.

This rearrangement joins TRBV5-4 to TRBJ2-7; no clear D gene. CDR3 size: 15 residues. Trimming cost V 0 bases and J 0 bases, with 10 bases left between them. Germline lookup yields CDR1 SGHNT and CDR2 YYREEE (reference sequence). CDR3: CASSLEPEYSYEQYF. For the CDR3, the DNA is TGTGCCAGCAGCTTGGAGCCGGAATACTCCTACGAGCAGTACTTC.

This clone has a single count. The rearrangement uses TRBV4-1 and TRBJ2-2; TRBD2 matches at 7 bases. Germline values: CDR1 MGHRA, CDR2 YSYEKL. The ends lost 1 base at V and 2 bases at J; junction bases unmatched: 4. The CDR3 consists of 16 residues. The CDR3 loop reads CASSQASGANTGELFF. The CDR3 coding sequence is TGCGCCAGCAGCCAAGCCAGCGGGGCAAACACCGGGGAGCTGTTTTTT.

The chain recombines TRBV29-1 with TRBJ2-2; 8 nucleotides line up with TRBD1. There are 16 residues in the CDR3. The germline V gene has CDR1 SQVTM and CDR2 ANQGSEA. J lost 5 bases, V lost 6 bases, and 14 bases had no gene match. The CDR3 here is CSVTRTGQGGTGELFF. The CDR3 DNA sequence: TGCAGCGTCACACGGACTGGACAGGGTGGTACCGGGGAGCTGTTTTTT.

This clone was picked up one time. The chain combines TRBV4-1 with TRBJ2-6; D perhaps matches TRBD1 (5 bases). Trimming removed 5 bases from V and 2 bases from J, with 10 bases in between. The CDR3 covers 15 residues. CDR1 is MGHRA, CDR2 YSYEKL, per germline. CDR3 amino acids: CASSYAGTGANVLTF. Written as DNA, the CDR3 is TGCGCCAGCAGCTATGCAGGGACTGGGGCCAACGTCCTGACTTTC.

The J gene is TRBJ1-2, the V gene TRBV5-1; 9 positions match TRBD1. CDR3 length equals 15 residues. Germline V lookup: CDR1 SGHRS, CDR2 YFSETQ. J was trimmed by 5 bases and V by 3 bases; bases with no gene match: 8. CDR3 in amino acids: CASSSGDRALYGYTF. The CDR3 bases are TGCGCCAGCAGCTCGGGGGACAGGGCCCTTTATGGCTACACCTTC.

The rearrangement joins TRBV28 to TRBJ1-6; 10 positions agree with TRBD1. Looked up from germline, CDR1 is MDHEN and CDR2 is SYDVKM. J was trimmed by 2 bases and V by 6 bases; bases with no gene match: 7. The CDR3 has 17 amino acids. CDR3 nucleotides: TGTGCCAGCAGGTTGACAGGGGGCCTCGCCTATAATTCACCCCTCCACTTT. This encodes CASRLTGGLAYNSPLHF.

The chain uses TRBV28 and TRBJ1-5; D ambiguous. Between the trimmed V and J ends, which lost 2 bases and 0 bases, there was a span of 8 bases. The CDR3 totals 15 residues. CDR1 and CDR2 from the germline V gene are MDHEN and SYDVKM. CDR3 residues: CASSLGGPSNQPQHF. CDR3 nucleotides: TGTGCCAGCAGTTTAGGAGGCCCTAGCAATCAGCCCCAGCATTTT.

The CDR3 is CAQRRDGSYEQYF. For the CDR3, the DNA is TGTGCCCAGCGGAGGGACGGGTCCTACGAGCAGTACTTC. The chain is built from TRBV2 and TRBJ2-7; maybe TRBD2 (6 bases). V lost 11 bases and J lost 1, with 15 bases in between. The CDR3 sequence is 13 residues long. In germline, CDR1 is SNHLY, CDR2 FYNNEI.

The CDR3 DNA reads as TGTGCCAGCAGCTCGGGACAGGGGCACACCGGGGAGCTGTTTTTT. Amino acid sequence: CASSSGQGHTGELFF. This chain joins TRBV5-5 and TRBJ2-2; 10 bases fit TRBD1. The V gene's germline CDR1 is SGHKS and CDR2 YYEKEE (reference sequence). J was trimmed by 3 bases and V by 3 bases; bases with no gene match: 2. This CDR3 has 15 amino acids.

This clone appeared a few times. This rearrangement joins TRBV9 to TRBJ1-1; D remains ambiguous. V shed 2 bases and J shed 0 bases, with 11 bases lying between them. The CDR3 loop spans 15 amino acids. Germline V gives CDR1 SGDLS, CDR2 YYNGEE. CDR3 in amino acids: CASSVLPGLNTEAFF. The CDR3 DNA sequence: TGTGCCAGCAGCGTTCTACCCGGATTGAACACTGAAGCTTTCTTT.

This clone was found once. The chain links TRBV19 to TRBJ2-5; D remains ambiguous. The J call may be faulty, since TRBJ2-7 better matches the DNA end. Germline V gene lookup returns CDR1 LNHDA and CDR2 SQIVND (reference sequence). The CDR3 length is 14 residues. CDR3 region: CASSTPGLAYEQYF. In nucleotides, the CDR3 is TGTGCCAGTAGTACCCCCGGATTGGCCTACGAGCAGTACTTC.

This chain uses TRBV9 with TRBJ1-5, with D possibly being TRBD1 (6 bases). CDR3 size: 16 residues. V dropped 3 bases and J dropped 1 base, with 14 bases sitting between them. The V gene's germline CDR1 is SGDLS and CDR2 YYNGEE. CDR3 protein: CASSAGDTLSNQPQHF. For the CDR3, the DNA is TGTGCCAGCAGCGCGGGGGACACCTTAAGCAATCAGCCCCAGCATTTT.

The V gene is TRBV6-5, the J gene TRBJ1-1; D ambiguous. The V gene's germline CDR1 is MNHEY and CDR2 SVGAGI. This CDR3 comprises 13 residues. The ends were cut back, 7 bases at V and 6 bases at J, with 15 bases in the middle. CDR3 nucleotide sequence: TGTGCCAGCACCACACCGGGTCTGGCTGAAGCTTTCTTT. Residues: CASTTPGLAEAFF.

V and J are TRBV6-1 and TRBJ2-2; no firm D call. The CDR3 runs 11 residues. From germline, CDR1 is MNHNS and CDR2 SASEGT. V was clipped by 3 bases and J by 6 bases, with 2 bases between them. The CDR3 protein is CASSESGELFF. CDR3 in DNA: TGTGCCAGCAGTGAGTCCGGGGAGCTGTTTTTT.

V and J are TRBV21-1 and TRBJ2-5; TRBD2, as called in the table, went unchecked against the DNA. The DNA matches TRBJ2-7 better at its end, which makes the J call doubtful. TRBV21-1 is a pseudogene locus. The CDR3 loop spans 12 amino acids. CDR3 in amino acids: CASLSAPNEQYF. As DNA, the CDR3 is TGTGCCAGCCTGTCCGCTCCCAACGAGCAGTACTTC.

The genes are TRBV5-4 and TRBJ2-3; 7 nucleotides line up with TRBD2. CDR3 length: 15 amino acids. Looked up from germline, CDR1 is SGHNT and CDR2 is YYREEE (reference sequence). J was trimmed by 1 base and V by 0 bases; bases with no gene match: 2. The CDR3 loop reads CASSLVGGRTDTQYF. DNA of the CDR3: TGTGCCAGCAGCTTGGTGGGAGGGCGCACAGATACGCAGTATTTT.

This clone is judged medium-sized. The chain combines TRBV30 with TRBJ2-5; TRBD1 or TRBD2 may be the D gene (7 bases each). The V and J ends lost 7 bases and 5 bases respectively, with 20 bases between them. The CDR3 runs 14 residues. Germline V gives CDR1 GTSNPN, CDR2 SVGIG (reference sequence). As DNA, the CDR3 is TGTGCCTCTAAGGGAGGGGGCAGCTCGGAGACCCAGTACTTC. Amino acid sequence: CASKGGGSSETQYF.

The chain carries TRBV6-6 and TRBJ1-2, with D perhaps matching TRBD1 (5 bases). Trimming cost V 4 bases and J 7 bases, with 19 bases left between them. CDR3 length equals 15 residues. CDR1 MNHNY and CDR2 SVGAGI come from the germline V gene (reference sequence). The chain's CDR3 is CASSLSGRGDSGYTF. For the CDR3, the DNA is TGTGCCAGCAGTTTATCCGGGCGGGGGGATAGTGGCTACACCTTC.